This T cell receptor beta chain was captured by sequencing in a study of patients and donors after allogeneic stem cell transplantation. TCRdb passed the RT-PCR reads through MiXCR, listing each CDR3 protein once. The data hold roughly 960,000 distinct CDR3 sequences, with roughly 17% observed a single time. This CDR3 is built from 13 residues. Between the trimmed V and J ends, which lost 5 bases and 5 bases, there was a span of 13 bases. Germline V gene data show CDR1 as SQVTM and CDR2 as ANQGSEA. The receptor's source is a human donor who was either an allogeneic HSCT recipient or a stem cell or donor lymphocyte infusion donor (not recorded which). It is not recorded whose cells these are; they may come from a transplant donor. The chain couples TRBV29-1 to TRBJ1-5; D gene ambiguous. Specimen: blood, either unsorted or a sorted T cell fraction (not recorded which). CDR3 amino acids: CSVKIGGDQPQHF. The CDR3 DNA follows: TGCAGCGTTAAAATAGGTGGGGATCAGCCCCAGCATTTT. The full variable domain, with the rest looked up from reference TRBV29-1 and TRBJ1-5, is SAVISQKPSRDICQRGTSLTIQCQVDSQVTMMFWYRQQPGQSLTLIATANQGSEATYESGFVIDKFPISRPNLTFSTLTVSNMSPEDSSIYLCSVKIGGDQPQHFGDGTRLSIL.